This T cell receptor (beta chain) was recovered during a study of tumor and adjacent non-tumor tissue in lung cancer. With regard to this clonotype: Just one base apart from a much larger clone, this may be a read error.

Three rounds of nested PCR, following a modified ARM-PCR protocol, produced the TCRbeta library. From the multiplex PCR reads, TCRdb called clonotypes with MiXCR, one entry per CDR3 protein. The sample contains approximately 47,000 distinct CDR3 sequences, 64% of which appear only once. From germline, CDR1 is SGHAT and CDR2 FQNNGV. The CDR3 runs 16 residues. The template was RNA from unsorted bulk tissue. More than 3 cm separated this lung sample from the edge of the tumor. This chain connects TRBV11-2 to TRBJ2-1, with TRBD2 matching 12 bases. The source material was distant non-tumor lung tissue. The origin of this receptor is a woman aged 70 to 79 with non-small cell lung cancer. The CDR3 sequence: CASSRTSGNTYDEQFF. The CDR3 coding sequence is TGTGCCAGCAGCCGGACTAGCGGGAACACCTACGATGAGCAGTTCTTC.